This is a list of T cell receptor beta chains from one sample in a study of blood T cell repertoires in COVID-19. Measured with immunoSEQ multiplex PCR; TCRdb has only the in-frame clones, and not every one. Among roughly 140,000 clones listed, around 85% were seen once. The sequencing input was peripheral blood. Receptors were obtained from a man aged 65 to 79 with acute or convalescent COVID-19. CDR3s include the opening cysteine and the closing phenylalanine or tryptophan. A D gene is named only where the DNA matches it firmly. Part of the rows lack a size; the others show once, few, many or a class for expanded clones.

j_gene	d_gene	v_gene	abundance	CDR3nt	CDR3aa
TRBJ2-4	TRBD2	TRBV19	-	TGTGCCAGTAGTAACCGGGGGACTAGCGGGATCGTGTACTTC	CASSNRGTSGIVYF
TRBJ2-5	-	TRBV11-1	-	TGTGCCAGCAGCTTACTAGCCGGAGAGACCCAGTACTTC	CASSLLAGETQYF
TRBJ1-2	-	TRBV19	-	TGTGCCAGTAGTATAGAGGTACAGGGTAATGGCTACACCTTC	CASSIEVQGNGYTF
TRBJ2-5	TRBD2	TRBV9	-	TGTGCCAGCAGCGCCTCCTTCCCGGGACTAGCGGGAGTGAGGGAAGAGACCCAGTACTTC	CASSASFPGLAGVREETQYF
TRBJ2-7	TRBD1	TRBV2	-	TGTGCCAGCGGACAGGACCGATCCTACGAGCAGTACTTC	CASGQDRSYEQYF
TRBJ1-1	-	TRBV15	once	TGTGCCACCAGCGTGTCGGGGGGGAGGTACACTGAAGCTTTCTTT	CATSVSGGRYTEAFF
TRBJ1-5	-	TRBV7-2	-	TGTGCCAGCAGCTCCCTATATAGCAATCAGCCCCAGCATTTT	CASSSLYSNQPQHF
TRBJ2-7	-	TRBV2	few	TGTGCCAGCAGTGAAACGGCAGGGTTCTACGAGCAGTACTTC	CASSETAGFYEQYF
TRBJ2-3	TRBD2	TRBV7-2	-	TGTGCCAGCAGCGGACTAGGACTAGCGGAGTACACAGATACGCAGTATTTT	CASSGLGLAEYTDTQYF
TRBJ1-5	-	TRBV7-2	-	TGTGCCAGCAGCCCTGGGCGGGCTCAGCCCCAGCATTTT	CASSPGRAQPQHF
TRBJ2-2	-	TRBV19	-	TGTGCCAGTAGTATTCCCAGCGGAGGGCTCACCGGGGAGCTGTTTTTT	CASSIPSGGLTGELFF
TRBJ2-1	TRBD2	TRBV10-3	-	TGTGCCATCAGGGGACTAGATGGCGGTGAGCAGTTCTTC	CAIRGLDGGEQFF
TRBJ2-5	TRBD2	TRBV11-1	-	TGTGCCAGCAGTTTCACGACTAGCGGGGACCAAGAGACCCAGTACTTC	CASSFTTSGDQETQYF
TRBJ2-6	-	TRBV7-2	-	TGTGCCAGCAGCTTCCGTGGGGCCAACGTCCTGACTTTC	CASSFRGANVLTF
TRBJ1-2	-	TRBV19	-	TGTGCCAGTAGACTGACAGCTAACTATGGCTACACCTTC	CASRLTANYGYTF
TRBJ2-1	TRBD2	TRBV11-2	-	TGTGCCAGCAGCGCATCCGGGACTAGTAACAATGAGCAGTTCTTC	CASSASGTSNNEQFF
TRBJ2-7	TRBD2	TRBV27	-	TGTGCCAGCAGTTCAACCGGGACTAGCGGGAGGTACCCCTCCTACGAGCAGTACTTC	CASSSTGTSGRYPSYEQYF
TRBJ1-2	TRBD1	TRBV4-2	-	TGTGCCAGCAGCCAAGAGAGGAGGGACAGCAGATATGGCTACACCTTC	CASSQERRDSRYGYTF
TRBJ2-5	TRBD1	TRBV6-1	-	TGTGCCAGCAGTGAAGGAACAGGGGGCGGGGAGACCCAGTACTTC	CASSEGTGGGETQYF
TRBJ2-7	TRBD1	TRBV5-1	-	TGCGCCAGCAGCTTGGGACAGGGGGCCTCCTACGAGCAGTACTTC	CASSLGQGASYEQYF
TRBJ1-2	TRBD1	TRBV4-2	-	TGTGCCAGCAGCCGTGGGACAGGGGAGGACTATGGCTACACCTTC	CASSRGTGEDYGYTF
TRBJ1-3	-	TRBV7-9	-	TGTGCCAGCAGCTTTGCCAGCTCTGGAAACACCATATATTTT	CASSFASSGNTIYF
TRBJ2-3	-	TRBV7-3	-	TGTGCCAGCAGCCTGTGGACAGGAGGGGACACAGATACGCAGTATTTT	CASSLWTGGDTDTQYF
TRBJ1-1	TRBD1	TRBV29-1	-	TGCAGCGTTGAATGGGCAGGGGGAACTGAAGCTTTCTTT	CSVEWAGGTEAFF
TRBJ2-4	-	TRBV19	-	TGTGCCAGTAGTATAGACCTCCGGGGGGCCAAAAACATTCAGTACTTC	CASSIDLRGAKNIQYF
TRBJ2-3	TRBD1	TRBV27	-	TGTGCCAGCAGTTCATGGGGACAGATTCCAGATACGCAGTATTTT	CASSSWGQIPDTQYF
TRBJ2-5	-	TRBV3-1/TRBV3-2	-	TGTGCCAGCAGCCATTTACAAGAGACCCAGTACTTC	CASSHLQETQYF
TRBJ1-5	TRBD1	TRBV6-1	-	TGTGCCAGCAGTGGGGGGTGGCGGGACAGGGGAGGTCAGCCCCAGCATTTT	CASSGGWRDRGGQPQHF
TRBJ1-4	-	TRBV7-8	-	TGTGCCAGCAGCTTGGAGACTAATGAAAAACTGTTTTTT	CASSLETNEKLFF
TRBJ2-1	TRBD2	TRBV24-1	-	TGTGCCACCAGGGGTCAGACTAGCGGATACAATGAGCAGTTCTTC	CATRGQTSGYNEQFF
TRBJ2-3	TRBD2	TRBV11-2	-	TGTGCCAGCAGCTTAGCCGGGACTAGCGGGAGGACCCCAGATACGCAGTATTTT	CASSLAGTSGRTPDTQYF
TRBJ2-5	TRBD2	TRBV11-2	-	TGTGCCAGCAGCCCTAGCGGGAGGGTAGAGACCCAGTACTTC	CASSPSGRVETQYF
TRBJ2-7	TRBD2	TRBV18	once	TGTGCCAGCTCACCGGGACTAGCGGGAGAGAGCTCCTACGAGCAGTACTTC	CASSPGLAGESSYEQYF
TRBJ1-5	-	TRBV7-9	-	TGTGCCAGCAGCTTAAGCGCTGGACAGCCCCAGCATTTT	CASSLSAGQPQHF
TRBJ2-1	-	TRBV2	-	TGTGCCAGCAGTGTTACTAGGTCCTACAATGAGCAGTTCTTC	CASSVTRSYNEQFF
TRBJ1-2	-	TRBV15	once	TGTGCCACCAGCCCCGGGGGGGCGCGACTCTATGGCTACACCTTC	CATSPGGARLYGYTF
TRBJ1-1	-	TRBV24-1	once	TGTGCCACCAGTGATGATGTCCTAAAAGCTTTCTTT	CATSDDVLKAFF
TRBJ2-5	TRBD1	TRBV19	-	TGTGCCAGTAGTCCTGACAGGGGATTAGAGACCCAGTACTTC	CASSPDRGLETQYF
TRBJ2-7	-	TRBV4-3	-	TGCGCCAGCAGCCAAGGGGAGGCTAGCGCAACCTACGAGCAGTACTTC	CASSQGEASATYEQYF
TRBJ2-3	-	TRBV11-3	-	TGTGCCAGCAGCTTAGGGCTAGCCACAGATACGCAGTATTTT	CASSLGLATDTQYF
TRBJ2-1	-	TRBV5-1	-	TGCGCCAGCTTTGCGGCCTACAATGAGCAGTTCTTC	CASFAAYNEQFF
TRBJ2-7	-	TRBV5-6	-	TGTGCCAGCAGCTTGGGCAGGGGCGGGTACGAGCAGTACTTC	CASSLGRGGYEQYF
TRBJ1-1	-	TRBV14	-	TGTGCCAGCAGCCTAGCGGGCACGGGTCGGGAAGCTTTCTTT	CASSLAGTGREAFF
TRBJ2-7	-	TRBV7-2	-	TGTGCCAGCAGCTTAGTTTCAGTAAACGAGCAGTACTTC	CASSLVSVNEQYF
TRBJ1-1	-	TRBV7-3	few	TGTGCCAGCAGATCCACAGGAGACACTGAAGCTTTCTTT	CASRSTGDTEAFF
TRBJ2-1	TRBD1	TRBV7-3	-	TGTGCCAGCAGCGCGACCGGGACAGCCTACAATGAGCAGTTCTTC	CASSATGTAYNEQFF
TRBJ1-5	-	TRBV27	-	TGTGCCAGCAGTTTGACCAGGGGACATCAGCCCCAGCATTTT	CASSLTRGHQPQHF
TRBJ2-5	-	TRBV2	-	TGTGCCAGCAGTGAATTCCGGGGAGCCCAAGAGACCCAGTACTTC	CASSEFRGAQETQYF
TRBJ2-5	TRBD1	TRBV28	-	TGTGCCAGCAAAATGGACAGGGAAGAGACCCAGTACTTC	CASKMDREETQYF
TRBJ2-5	TRBD1	TRBV5-6	-	TGTGCCAGCAGCTACCCGGGACAGCTAAAAGAGACCCAGTACTTC	CASSYPGQLKETQYF
TRBJ2-1	TRBD2	TRBV19	-	TGTGCCAGTAGTATCGTCGTAGCGGGAGCCCCCTACAATGAGCAGTTCTTC	CASSIVVAGAPYNEQFF
TRBJ2-2	-	TRBV5-3	once	TGTGCCACCCGATTGCAGGTGAACACCGGGGAGCTGTTTTTT	CATRLQVNTGELFF
TRBJ2-5	-	TRBV7-3	-	TGTGCCAGCAGCCCCGGGACACCGCAAGAGACCCAGTACTTC	CASSPGTPQETQYF
TRBJ2-3	-	TRBV5-1	once	TGCGCCAGCAGCCGGACTGGCACAGATACGCAGTATTTT	CASSRTGTDTQYF
TRBJ2-7	-	TRBV19	many	TGTGCCAGTAGTATCGTCCCCCTATCAGGCGACGAGCAGTACTTC	CASSIVPLSGDEQYF
TRBJ2-7	-	TRBV7-8	once	TGTGCCAGCAGCTTAGAGCACCGGAGCTCCTACGAGCAGTACTTC	CASSLEHRSSYEQYF
TRBJ1-1	-	TRBV28	once	TGTGCCAGCAGTCGTACTCCCGCGGGGACTGAAGCTTTCTTT	CASSRTPAGTEAFF